This T cell receptor beta chain was documented in a study of blood T cell repertoires in COVID-19. Looking at the study overall: T cells, B-cell-depleted T cells, or PBMCs provided the cDNA or gDNA that served as material.

Participants came from about two dozen US areas, aged roughly 18 to 100 years. Germline CDR1 reads LGHNA; CDR2 reads YSLEER. The CDR3 runs to 15 residues. Losses at the gene ends were 1 base for V and 2 bases for J; bases not matched to a gene: 4. Libraries were prepared by immunoSEQ multiplex PCR; TCRdb keeps only in-frame clonotypes and omits some of them. This table has roughly 210,000 clones, 80% to 90% appearing once. The receptor was isolated from a man aged 25 to 40 in a cohort exposed to, infected with or recovered from COVID-19 (not recorded which). The chain has TRBV4-3 and TRBJ2-7; 8 bases agree with TRBD2. Sequencing was performed on PBMCs or T cells enriched from blood (not recorded which). CDR3 DNA: TGCGCCAGCAGCCAAGTTGCGGGAGGAGCCTACGAGCAGTACTTC. Residues: CASSQVAGGAYEQYF.